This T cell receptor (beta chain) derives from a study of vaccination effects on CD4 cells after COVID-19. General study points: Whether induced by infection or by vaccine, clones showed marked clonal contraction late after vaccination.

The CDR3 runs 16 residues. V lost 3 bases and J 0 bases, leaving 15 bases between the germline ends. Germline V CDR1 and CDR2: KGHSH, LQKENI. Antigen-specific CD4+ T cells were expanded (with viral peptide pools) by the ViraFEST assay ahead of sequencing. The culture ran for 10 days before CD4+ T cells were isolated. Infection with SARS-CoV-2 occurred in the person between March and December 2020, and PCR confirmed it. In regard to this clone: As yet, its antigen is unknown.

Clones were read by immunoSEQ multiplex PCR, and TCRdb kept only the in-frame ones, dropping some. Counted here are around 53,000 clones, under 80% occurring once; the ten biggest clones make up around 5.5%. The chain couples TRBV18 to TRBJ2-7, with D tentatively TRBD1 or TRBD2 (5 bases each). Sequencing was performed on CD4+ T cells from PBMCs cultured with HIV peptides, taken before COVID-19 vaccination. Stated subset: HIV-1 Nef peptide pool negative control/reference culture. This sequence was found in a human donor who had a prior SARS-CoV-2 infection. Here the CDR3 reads CASSPRGTLSSYEQYF. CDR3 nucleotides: TGTGCCAGCTCACCGAGGGGAACCCTAAGCTCCTACGAGCAGTACTTC.